The present entry profiles one T cell receptor (beta chain) with its context. Patients at the Seattle site were enrolled during active infection and followed longitudinally. The data originate from a study of blood T cell repertoires in COVID-19. Overall study context: The analysed material was cDNA or gDNA that came from T cells, B-cell-depleted T cells, or PBMCs.

Generated by immunoSEQ multiplex PCR, the TCRdb table keeps only in-frame clones and is missing some. The repertoire includes about 350,000 clones, around 87% of them detected once, and just under 6.5% sits in the top ten. Looked up from germline, CDR1 is MNHEY and CDR2 is SVGAGI. This CDR3 has 14 amino acids. V was clipped by 6 bases and J by 4 bases; unmatched bases: 6. J is TRBJ1-1 and V is TRBV6-5; TRBD1 agrees at 9 bases. Sequenced input: peripheral blood. This clonotype was obtained from a woman aged 45-65 years with COVID-19, enrolled during active disease. CDR3 sequence: CASRNRGPVTEAFF. CDR3 nucleotides: TGTGCCAGCAGAAACAGGGGGCCCGTCACTGAAGCTTTCTTT.